The 17 T cell receptor beta chains presented below share a single source sample, sequenced in a study of tumor-infiltrating lymphocytes in oesophageal squamous cell carcinoma. MiXCR was run by TCRdb on the PCR reads, yielding one entry per CDR3 protein. The table records under 25,000 distinct CDR3 sequences, about two fifths of them present only once. The sample was blood. These receptors were obtained from a male donor with esophageal squamous cell carcinoma.

This clonotype was counted only a few times. The chain carries TRBV12-3 or TRBV12-4 and TRBJ2-5, with D unclear. V was trimmed by 1 base and J by 7 bases, leaving 13 bases between them. The CDR3 has 14 residues. CDR3 sequence (DNA): TGTGCCAGCAGTTTAGGGCAGGCTGTGGGGACCCAGTACTTC. It encodes CASSLGQAVGTQYF.

V and J are TRBV7-6 and TRBJ2-5; perhaps TRBD1 as D (5 bases). Deletions cut 1 base from V and 4 bases from J, with 7 bases between. The CDR3 loop spans 13 amino acids. CDR1 and CDR2 from the germline V gene are SGHVS and FNYEAQ. CDR3 in DNA: TGTGCCAGCAGCTTAGGCAGGGTAGAGACCCAGTACTTC. This codes for CASSLGRVETQYF.

The sample holds many counts of this clonotype. The chain recombines TRBV5-1 with TRBJ1-2, with 7 bases aligning to TRBD1. The junction had 4 bases not matched to a gene; V was cut back by 2 bases and J by 3 bases. CDR1 and CDR2 (germline): SGHRS, YFSETQ. The CDR3 has 14 amino acids. The CDR3 protein is CASSLQGHHYGYTF. CDR3 nucleotides: TGCGCCAGCAGCTTACAGGGGCACCACTATGGCTACACCTTC.

The chain carries TRBV27 and TRBJ2-1, with D possibly being TRBD1 or TRBD2 (5 bases each). The V gene lost 8 bases and the J gene lost 10 bases, with 18 bases spanning the gap. The germline CDR1 and CDR2 sequences are MNHEY and SMNVEV (reference sequence). This CDR3 is built from 13 residues. The CDR3 protein is CASRGAGRNEQFF. The CDR3 bases are TGTGCCAGCCGGGGAGCAGGGAGAAACGAGCAGTTCTTC.

This clonotype appeared many times. A much larger clone lies a single base off, so this may be a read error. The chain uses TRBV14 and TRBJ2-7; either TRBD1 or TRBD2 may fit D (7 bases each). Trimming took off 0 bases at V and 7 bases at J, with 22 bases between the two ends. CDR3 length: 17 residues. CDR1 and CDR2 (germline): SGHDN, FVKESK. The CDR3 is CASSQEGGDRFYNEQYF. In DNA, the CDR3 is TGTGCCAGCAGCCAAGAGGGGGGGGACAGATTCTACAATGAGCAGTACTTC.

By share, this clonotype ranks as medium-sized. For the CDR3, the DNA is TGTGCCAGCAGGCTGGGGTGGTTTGACGGGACTACGGTCTACAATGAGCAGTTCTTC. This translates into CASRLGWFDGTTVYNEQFF. V usage is TRBV28 and J usage is TRBJ2-1; 7 nucleotides match TRBD2. This CDR3 region has 19 residues. V lost 6 bases to trimming and J lost 3 bases; unmatched junction nucleotides: 20. CDR1 MDHEN and CDR2 SYDVKM come from the germline V gene.

This clonotype was seen many times. V gene TRBV11-2 combines with J gene TRBJ1-6; 8 bases map to TRBD1. Germline V gene sequence: CDR1 SGHAT, CDR2 FQNNGV. This CDR3 is built from 15 residues. Unmatched junction bases numbered 6, after V lost 5 bases and J lost 6 bases. The CDR3 nucleotides read TGTGCCAGCAGCGACAGGGGCAAAACTAATTCACCCCTCCACTTT. Protein: CASSDRGKTNSPLHF.

This clonotype ranks as medium-sized (0.01 to 0.1%). V and J are TRBV6-1 and TRBJ2-5; possibly TRBD2 for D (6 bases). Trimming pared 4 bases from V and 5 bases from J, leaving 8 bases between. Germline V gives CDR1 MNHNS, CDR2 SASEGT. The CDR3 runs to 12 residues. For the CDR3, the DNA is TGTGCCAGCAGTGGGAGCGGGGAGACCCAGTACTTC. Translating gives CASSGSGETQYF.

In DNA, the CDR3 is TGTGCCAGCAGCTCATTCACAGATACGCAGTATTTT. Its protein is CASSSFTDTQYF. This sequence joins TRBV7-2 and TRBJ2-3; D call uncertain. CDR1 SGHTA and CDR2 FQGNSA come from the germline V gene. V shed 4 bases and J shed 2 bases, with 4 bases lying between them. CDR3 length: 12 amino acids.

This clonotype was seen more than once but under ten times. The CDR3 nucleotides are TGTGCCAGCAGCTTATTATCTGGCAATCAGCCCCAGCATTTT. This sequence encodes CASSLLSGNQPQHF. This chain links TRBV7-2 with TRBJ1-5; D not resolved. V dropped 2 bases and J dropped 2 bases, with 7 bases sitting between them. Germline assignment: CDR1 SGHTA and CDR2 FQGNSA. This CDR3 comprises 14 residues.

The gene calls are TRBV6-1 and TRBJ2-3; no clear D gene. The length of the CDR3 is 13 residues. CDR1 is MNHNS, CDR2 SASEGT, per germline. V dropped 8 bases and J dropped 2 bases, with 11 bases sitting between them. The CDR3 bases are TGTGCCAGCGGTCCCTCCGTCACAGATACGCAGTATTTT. Translated: CASGPSVTDTQYF.

The chain has TRBV6-6 and TRBJ2-7, with 11 bases aligning to TRBD1. The V segment lost 6 bases and the J segment 6 bases; nucleotides outside the gene matches: 19. Germline-derived CDR1 and CDR2 are MNHNY and SVGAGI (reference sequence). CDR3 length equals 18 residues. CDR3 loop: CASSYGQGAVSARGEQYF. For the CDR3, the DNA is TGTGCCAGCAGCTACGGACAGGGGGCAGTTTCAGCTAGGGGCGAGCAGTACTTC.

At least ten counts were recorded for this clonotype. Since a much larger clone is just one base distant, this may be a read error. This chain uses TRBV7-2 with TRBJ2-7, with TRBD2 as a possible D gene (6 bases). Trimming pared 5 bases from V and 7 bases from J, leaving 21 bases between. Germline V gives CDR1 SGHTA, CDR2 FQGNSA. The CDR3 is 15 residues long. CDR3 in amino acids: CASSPGLPVYNEQYF. In DNA form, the CDR3 reads TGTGCCAGCAGCCCTGGACTACCTGTGTACAATGAGCAGTACTTC. Together with reference TRBV7-2 and TRBJ2-7, the CDR3 gives the full variable domain: GAGVSQSPSNKVTEKGKDVELRCDPISGHTALYWYRQSLGQGLEFLIYFQGNSAPDKSGLPSDRFSAERTGGSVSTLTIQRTQQEDSAVYLCASSPGLPVYNEQYFGPGTRLTVT.

This clonotype qualifies as medium-sized. The chain joins TRBV12-3 or TRBV12-4 to TRBJ1-5; 9 bases map to TRBD1. The CDR3 runs to 15 residues. V lost 5 bases, J lost 3 bases, and 5 bases stayed unmatched. This CDR3 reads CASSPRTGDNQPQHF. CDR3 nucleotides: TGTGCCAGCAGTCCGCGGACAGGGGACAATCAGCCCCAGCATTTT.

This clonotype showed up many times. A much larger clone is a single base away; this may be a read error. The V and J genes are TRBV12-3 or TRBV12-4 and TRBJ2-5; the D gene could be TRBD1 or TRBD2 (5 bases each). V was pared by 6 bases and J by 11 bases, with 22 bases between. The CDR3 length is 14 residues. In nucleotides, the CDR3 is TGTGCCAGCAGATCTCCGGGGCCGAGGGATGAGCAGTACTTC. Translation: CASRSPGPRDEQYF.

The V gene is TRBV6-1, the J gene TRBJ2-3; TRBD2 aligns across 8 bases. The end of the DNA aligns better with TRBJ2-1, so the J call may be wrong. The CDR3 covers 15 residues. Germline loops: CDR1 MNHNS, CDR2 SASEGT. The DNA for the CDR3 is TGTGCCAGCAGTACCGGGACTAGTTGGTTTAATGAGCAGTTCTTC. Its translation: CASSTGTSWFNEQFF.

Only a few counts were recorded for this clonotype. The genes are TRBV7-2 and TRBJ2-1; D possibly uses TRBD1 or TRBD2 (5 bases each). The DNA end lines up better with TRBJ2-5; the J call may be wrong. The CDR3 has 16 amino acids. The germline CDR1 and CDR2 sequences are SGHTA and FQGNSA. CDR3 DNA: TGTGCCAGCAGCTTAGGGGGACCCGGGTTATCGGAGACCCAGTACTTC. Translated: CASSLGGPGLSETQYF.